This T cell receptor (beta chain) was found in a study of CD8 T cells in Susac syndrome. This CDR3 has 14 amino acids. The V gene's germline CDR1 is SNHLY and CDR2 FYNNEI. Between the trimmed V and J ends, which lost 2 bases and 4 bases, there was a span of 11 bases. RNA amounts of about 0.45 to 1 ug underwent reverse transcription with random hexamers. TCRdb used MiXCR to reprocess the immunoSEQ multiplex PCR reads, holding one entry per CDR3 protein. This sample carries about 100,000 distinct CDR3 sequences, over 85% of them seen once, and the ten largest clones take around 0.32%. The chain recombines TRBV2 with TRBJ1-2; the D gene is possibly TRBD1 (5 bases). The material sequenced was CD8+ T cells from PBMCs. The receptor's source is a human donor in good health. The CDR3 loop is CASSETQGGYGYTF. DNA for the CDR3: TGTGCCAGCAGTGAAACGCAGGGCGGCTATGGCTACACCTTC.